This T cell receptor beta chain was observed in a study of cytomegalovirus exposure and HLA in healthy donors. In the study overall: Assignment to the Caucasian-associated ancestry cluster applied to around four fifths of the roughly 420 genotyped donors. Study-wide results and limits: A later analysis appeared to link common viral pathogens to several of the most significant clusters. A cluster of highly shared sequence variants was likely a sequencing artifact.

As regards this clone: Its antigen is not known.

The CDR3 spans 15 residues. Trimming pared 6 bases from V and 6 bases from J, leaving 17 bases between. Germline V gene lookup returns CDR1 MGHDK and CDR2 SYGVNS. PCR employed 60 Vbeta and 13 Jbeta primers. Clones were sequenced by immunoSEQ multiplex PCR, and TCRdb holds only the in-frame ones, with some missing. The sample contains some 84,000 clones, 60% to 85% of which appear only once. Donors likely had unrecorded immune exposures despite being nominally healthy when sampled. The chain couples TRBV25-1 to TRBJ2-2; possible D gene TRBD1, 6 bases. The sample taken for sequencing was PBMCs. This receptor was obtained from a boy under 18 in good health and CMV-seronegative. CDR3 loop: CASSRGRGWSGELFF. The CDR3 region has the DNA TGTGCCAGCAGCCGGGGCAGGGGCTGGTCCGGGGAGCTGTTTTTT.